This is a list of T cell receptor beta chains from one sample in a study of T-cell memory formation after mild COVID-19. One entry per CDR3 protein, called by TCRdb with MiXCR from the 5' RACE reads. The table lists approximately 210,000 distinct CDR3 sequences, roughly a tenth of them singletons. The sequencing sample was made of PBMCs or a T cell subset sorted from them (not recorded which). The receptors originated from a man in his late teens or twenties who had mild COVID-19 (a few samples of this study predate the infection). Cell type and time point are not known. Both conserved end residues are trimmed from each CDR3. The size entry is marked missing in some rows and otherwise reads once, few, many or a size class.

CDR3 protein: ASSLTGDPNNEQF
V gene: TRBV5-1
J gene: TRBJ2-1
clone size: many

CDR3 protein: ASSYGLAGGRSQETQY
V gene: TRBV4-1
J gene: TRBJ2-5
clone size: few

CDR3 protein: SVGRTGSSGANVLT
V gene: TRBV29-1
J gene: TRBJ2-6
clone size: -

CDR3 protein: ASSFGGASDTQY
V gene: TRBV5-1
J gene: TRBJ2-3
clone size: many

CDR3 protein: ASSSGPGETQY
V gene: TRBV5-1
J gene: TRBJ2-5
clone size: many

CDR3 protein: SARGRAGGFNEQF
V gene: TRBV20-1
J gene: TRBJ2-1
clone size: -

CDR3 protein: ASSNLESTEAF
V gene: TRBV18
J gene: TRBJ1-1
clone size: -

CDR3 protein: ASGQGAGTEAF
V gene: TRBV7-3
J gene: TRBJ1-1
clone size: -

CDR3 protein: ASSVATNSGWQF
V gene: TRBV9
J gene: TRBJ2-1
clone size: -

CDR3 protein: SATGGQGDVYGYT
V gene: TRBV20-1
J gene: TRBJ1-2
clone size: once

CDR3 protein: ASSRFGGDTGELF
V gene: TRBV4-1
J gene: TRBJ2-2
clone size: -

CDR3 protein: ATSRDRQRADTQY
V gene: TRBV15
J gene: TRBJ2-3
clone size: few

CDR3 protein: ASSWDSWSRMVEQY
V gene: TRBV5-1
J gene: TRBJ2-7
clone size: few

CDR3 protein: SAPQAVQSTDTQY
V gene: TRBV20-1
J gene: TRBJ2-3
clone size: -

CDR3 protein: ASSFSGELF
V gene: TRBV5-1
J gene: TRBJ2-2
clone size: many

CDR3 protein: ASSAQTSTDTQY
V gene: TRBV10-1
J gene: TRBJ2-3
clone size: -

CDR3 protein: SVIHMNTEAF
V gene: TRBV29-1
J gene: TRBJ1-1
clone size: few

CDR3 protein: ASRKGLEVWTGELF
V gene: TRBV9
J gene: TRBJ2-2
clone size: -

CDR3 protein: ASSPQWGGNSGANVLT
V gene: TRBV18
J gene: TRBJ2-6
clone size: -

CDR3 protein: ASSFASLDTQY
V gene: TRBV5-1
J gene: TRBJ2-3
clone size: -

CDR3 protein: ASSASSANEQF
V gene: TRBV3-1
J gene: TRBJ2-1
clone size: -

CDR3 protein: SAQSRPNIQY
V gene: TRBV20-1
J gene: TRBJ2-4
clone size: few

CDR3 protein: SARGTSGGPWY
V gene: TRBV20-1
J gene: TRBJ2-3
clone size: -

CDR3 protein: ASMNTDTQY
V gene: TRBV6-5
J gene: TRBJ2-3
clone size: few

CDR3 protein: SATTGPHQPQH
V gene: TRBV20-1
J gene: TRBJ1-5
clone size: many

CDR3 protein: ASSETGGSGNTIY
V gene: TRBV2
J gene: TRBJ1-3
clone size: -